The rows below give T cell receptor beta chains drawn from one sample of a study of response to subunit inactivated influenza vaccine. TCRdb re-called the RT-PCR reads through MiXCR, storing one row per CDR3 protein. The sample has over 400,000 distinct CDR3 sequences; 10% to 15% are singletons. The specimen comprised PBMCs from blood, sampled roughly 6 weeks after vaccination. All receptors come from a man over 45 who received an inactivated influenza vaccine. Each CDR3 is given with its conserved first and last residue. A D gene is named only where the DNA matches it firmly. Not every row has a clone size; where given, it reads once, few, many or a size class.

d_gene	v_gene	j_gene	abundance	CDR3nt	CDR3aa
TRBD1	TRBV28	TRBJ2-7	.	TGTGCCAGCAGTTTATCCCTGGACAGGAGCTCCTACGAGCAGTACTTC	CASSLSLDRSSYEQYF
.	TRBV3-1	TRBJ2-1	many	TGTGCCAGCAGCCTGCAGTCTCCTGGGGAGCAGTTCTTC	CASSLQSPGEQFF
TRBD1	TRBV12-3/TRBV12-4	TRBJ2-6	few	TGTGCCAGCAGCCACGGACAGGGAGGCTCTGGGGCCAACGTCCTGACTTTC	CASSHGQGGSGANVLTF
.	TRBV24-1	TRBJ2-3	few	TGTGCCACCAGTGACGACCGGCGGGACCCAAGGCCAGATACGCAGTATTTT	CATSDDRRDPRPDTQYF
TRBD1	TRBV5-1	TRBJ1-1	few	TGCGCCAGCAGCGGGGGACAGGGGAGGATCACTGAAGCTTTCTTT	CASSGGQGRITEAFF
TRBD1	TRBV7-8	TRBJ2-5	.	TGTGCCAGCAGCCCAGGACAGGGCCTGAAGGAGACCCAGTACTTC	CASSPGQGLKETQYF
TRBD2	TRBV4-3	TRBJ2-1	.	TGCGCCAGCAGCCAACTGGCTAGCGGGAAGAATGAGCAGTTCTTC	CASSQLASGKNEQFF
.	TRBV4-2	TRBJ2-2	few	TGTGCCAGCAGCCAAGTACCGAACACCGGGGAGCTGTTTTTT	CASSQVPNTGELFF
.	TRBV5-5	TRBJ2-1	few	TGTGCCAGCAGCTTGGAGCGCATTAGCTCCTACAATGAGCAGTTCTTC	CASSLERISSYNEQFF
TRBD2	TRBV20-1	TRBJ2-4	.	TGCAGTGCTAGCCCTAGCGGGGGGGCCGGGGCCAAAAACATTCAGTACTTC	CSASPSGGAGAKNIQYF
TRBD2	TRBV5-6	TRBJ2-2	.	TGTGCCAGCAGCTACGCGACTAGCGGGAGCACCGGGGAGCTGTTTTTT	CASSYATSGSTGELFF
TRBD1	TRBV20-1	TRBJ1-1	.	TGCAGTGCCTACCGGACAGGGGTGAACACTGAAGCTTTCTTT	CSAYRTGVNTEAFF
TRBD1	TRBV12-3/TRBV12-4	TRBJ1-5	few	TGTGCCAGCACTAGGACAGGGGTCCAGCCCCAGCATTTT	CASTRTGVQPQHF
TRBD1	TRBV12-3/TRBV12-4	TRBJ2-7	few	TGTGCCAGCAGTAGACCGGGACAGGCCGGGAGCTACGAGCAGTACTTC	CASSRPGQAGSYEQYF
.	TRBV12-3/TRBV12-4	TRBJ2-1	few	TGTGCCAGCAGCGGGATATATGAGCAGTTCTTC	CASSGIYEQFF
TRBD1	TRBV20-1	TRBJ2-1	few	TGCAGTGCTAGTTGGAGACAGGGAGATATCGGGCAGTTCTTC	CSASWRQGDIGQFF
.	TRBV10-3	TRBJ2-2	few	TGTGCCATCAGTGAGGTCAGAAACACCGGGGAGCTGTTTTTT	CAISEVRNTGELFF
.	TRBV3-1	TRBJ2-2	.	TGTGCCAGCAGCCGTGGGTTCACCGGGGAGCTGTTTTTT	CASSRGFTGELFF
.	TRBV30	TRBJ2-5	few	TGTGCCTGGAGTGTAGGAGTGTACCAAGAGACCCAGTACTTC	CAWSVGVYQETQYF
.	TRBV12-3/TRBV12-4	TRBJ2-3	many	TGTGCCAGCAGTCCTGGGCGTAGAACGCAGTATTTT	CASSPGRRTQYF
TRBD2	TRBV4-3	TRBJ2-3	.	TGCGCCAGCAGCCATGGACTAGCGGATATTAGCACAGATACGCAGTATTTT	CASSHGLADISTDTQYF
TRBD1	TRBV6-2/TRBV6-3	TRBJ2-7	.	TGTGCCAGCAGCCTAGCTCCGGGACAGGGGGCATTCGAGCAGTACTTC	CASSLAPGQGAFEQYF
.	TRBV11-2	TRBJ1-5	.	TGTGCCAGCAGCTTACGGGCAGGCAATCAGCCCCAGCATTTT	CASSLRAGNQPQHF
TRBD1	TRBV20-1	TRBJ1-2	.	TGCAGTGCTCAGGAGACAGGGTTTATGAACTATGGCTACACCTTC	CSAQETGFMNYGYTF
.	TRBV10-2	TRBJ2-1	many	TGCGCCAGTAGCCCCGAGTCCTACAATGAGCAGTTCTTC	CASSPESYNEQFF
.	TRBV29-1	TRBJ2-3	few	TGCAGCGTTGAAGGGCAGAGAACAGATACGCAGTATTTT	CSVEGQRTDTQYF
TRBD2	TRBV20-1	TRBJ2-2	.	TGCAGTGCTAGACGCCGCGGGGGTGGGAACACCGGGGAGCTGTTTTTT	CSARRRGGGNTGELFF
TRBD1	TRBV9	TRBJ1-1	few	TGTGCCAGCAGCGCGCCAACAGGGGGGGGAACTGAAGCTTTCTTT	CASSAPTGGGTEAFF
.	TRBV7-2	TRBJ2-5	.	TGTGCCAGCAGCTACCAGAGGGCTTCACAAGAGACCCAGTACTTC	CASSYQRASQETQYF
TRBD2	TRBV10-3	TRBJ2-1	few	TGTGCCATCAGTGAGTCGAAGGGACTAGCGCGCAACAATGAGCAGTTCTTC	CAISESKGLARNNEQFF
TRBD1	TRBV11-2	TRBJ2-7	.	TGTGCCAGCAGGACAGGGTCCTACGAGCAGTACTTC	CASRTGSYEQYF
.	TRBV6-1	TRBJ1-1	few	TGTGCCAGCAGCTGGGGACGGAAAAACACTGAAGCTTTCTTT	CASSWGRKNTEAFF
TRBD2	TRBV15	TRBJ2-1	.	TGTGCCACCAGCACTAGCGGGAGAAAGGGTGCCTACAATGAGCAGTTCTTC	CATSTSGRKGAYNEQFF
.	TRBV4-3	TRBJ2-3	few	TGCGCCAGCAGCCAAGATAGTTCGGGCACAGATACGCAGTATTTT	CASSQDSSGTDTQYF
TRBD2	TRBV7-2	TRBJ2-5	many	TGTGCCAGCAGCTTAGCACTAGCGGGGTCCGGGGCCCAGTACTTC	CASSLALAGSGAQYF
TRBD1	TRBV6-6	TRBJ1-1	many	TGTGCCATTCGTGGGACAGGGGGCACTGAAGCTTTCTTT	CAIRGTGGTEAFF
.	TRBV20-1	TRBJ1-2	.	TGCAGTGCCCTCACTATGACAGCTAGCTATGGCTACACCTTC	CSALTMTASYGYTF
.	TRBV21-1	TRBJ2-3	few	TGTGCCAGCAGCTGGAAACAGGGTTCCACAGATACGCAGTATTTT	CASSWKQGSTDTQYF
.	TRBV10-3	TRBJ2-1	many	TGTGCCATCGCCAAAAGCTCCTACAATGAGCAGTTCTTC	CAIAKSSYNEQFF
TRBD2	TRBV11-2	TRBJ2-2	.	TGTGCCAGCAGCGGAACCGGGACTAGCGGGGGGGTATACACCGGGGAGCTGTTTTTT	CASSGTGTSGGVYTGELFF
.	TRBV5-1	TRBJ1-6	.	TGCGCCAGCAAAATTGGGGGAGAGGCTAATTCACCCCTCCACTTT	CASKIGGEANSPLHF
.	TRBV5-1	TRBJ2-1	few	TGCGCCAGCAGTCGGGACGAAAATGAGCAGTTCTTC	CASSRDENEQFF
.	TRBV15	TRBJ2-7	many	TGTGCCACCAGCAGAGAACCCAAGAGCATCGAGGGAGAGGACTGGGAGCAGTACTTC	CATSREPKSIEGEDWEQYF
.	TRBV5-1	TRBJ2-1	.	TGCGCCAGCAGCTTGGAACAGCTAACTGGATACAATGAGCAGTTCTTC	CASSLEQLTGYNEQFF
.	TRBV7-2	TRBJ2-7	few	TGTGCCAGCAGCCCCGGGGGGCGGCAATACGAGCAGTACTTC	CASSPGGRQYEQYF
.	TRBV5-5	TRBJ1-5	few	TGTGCCAGCAGCTCATTTTGGGGTAGCAATCAGCCCCAGCATTTT	CASSSFWGSNQPQHF
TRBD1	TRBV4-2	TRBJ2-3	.	TGTGCCAGCAGCCAAGTAGGGACAGTCACAGATACGCAGTATTTT	CASSQVGTVTDTQYF
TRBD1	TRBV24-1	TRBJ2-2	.	TGTGCCACCAGTGATAGTTACTCGGGACAGCGCACCGGGGAGCTGTTTTTT	CATSDSYSGQRTGELFF
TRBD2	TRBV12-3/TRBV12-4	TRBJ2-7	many	TGTGCCAGCAGTTTTTTATGGGCTAGCGGGGGCGAGAATTACGAGCAGTACTTC	CASSFLWASGGENYEQYF
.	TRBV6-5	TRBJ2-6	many	TGTGCCAGCAGTTTTCGGAACTCTGGGGCCAACGTCCTGACTTTC	CASSFRNSGANVLTF
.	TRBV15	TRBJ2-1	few	TGTGCCACCAGCAGCGCTTACAGGAGATACAATGAGCAGTTCTTC	CATSSAYRRYNEQFF
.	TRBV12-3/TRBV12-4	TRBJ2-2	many	TGTGCCAGCAGTTTTGGACGTTCTTTGGGGGGGGAGCTGTTTTTT	CASSFGRSLGGELFF
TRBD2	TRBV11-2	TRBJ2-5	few	TGTGCCAGCAGCGGAAAAGGGGAACTAGCGGGGATGGGAGAGACCCAGTACTTC	CASSGKGELAGMGETQYF
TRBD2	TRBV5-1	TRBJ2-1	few	TGCGCCAGCAGCTTGGCGGGGAGGGTTAGCGATGAGCAGTTCTTC	CASSLAGRVSDEQFF
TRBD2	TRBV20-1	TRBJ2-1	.	TGCAGTGCTAGGGAGACTAGCGGGAGGGGGGACTTC	CSARETSGRGDF
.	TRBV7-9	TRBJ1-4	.	TGTGCCAGCAGCTCGGGGGGATTCGCAACTAATGAAAAACTGTTTTTT	CASSSGGFATNEKLFF
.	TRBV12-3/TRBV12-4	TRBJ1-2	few	TGTGCCAGCAGTTGGAACTATGGCTACACCTTC	CASSWNYGYTF
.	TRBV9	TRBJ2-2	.	TGTGCCAGCAGCTCCCCCAGCGAGAACACCGGGGAGCTGTTTTTT	CASSSPSENTGELFF
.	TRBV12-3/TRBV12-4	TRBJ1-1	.	TGTGCCAGCAGGCACAGGGAGGGCGGCACTGAAGCTTTCTTT	CASRHREGGTEAFF
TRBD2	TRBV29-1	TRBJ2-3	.	TGCAGCGTTGCTCGTACGGGGGGAGCGGGGGGAGATACGCAGTATTTT	CSVARTGGAGGDTQYF